The entry below gives a single T cell receptor beta chain sequence along with its context. Its specificity is not known. This CDR3 region has 13 residues. Trimming cost V 2 bases and J 8 bases, with 8 bases left between them. Germline lookup yields CDR1 KGHDR and CDR2 SFDVKD. The data were produced by immunoSEQ multiplex PCR, yet TCRdb's version contains in-frame clones alone and is incomplete. The profile shows 75,000 to 90,000 clones, about 88% of them singletons. The data derive from a study of T cell responses to AZD1222 COVID-19 vaccine. About the study: Second-dose groups at about 4 or about 12 weeks were pooled. General study points: CD4 TCRs covered the whole spike, strongest at regions 160-218 and 743-854. A mostly white British donor set with more females was recruited, and clonal diversity was possibly underestimated.

The chain joins TRBV24-1 to TRBJ1-4, with no clear D. The TCR sequence derives from an adult in good health. Sequencing was performed on peripheral blood, taken on day 0 of AZD1222 vaccination. CDR3 in amino acids: CATSDSDGEKLFF. DNA of the CDR3: TGTGCCACCAGTGATTCTGACGGCGAAAAACTGTTTTTT.